Listed here is a single T cell receptor beta chain. Its antigen is unknown. CDR3 size: 17 residues. Trimming at V came to 1 base and at J to 2 bases, leaving 11 bases not matched to a gene. The germline V gene has CDR1 SGHTA and CDR2 FQGNSA. This specimen belongs to a study of identifying expanded T cells in peripheral blood. Study-level findings and limits: Differentially abundant clones: around 1.2 between replicates, about 15 at roughly 15 days, around 20 at four. Roughly two-week clone count variance significantly increased as total template count grew.

During the collection period, no donor immune events like infections were recorded. Some clones are missing from TCRdb's copy, which holds only in-frame ones; the method was immunoSEQ multiplex PCR. This sample carries 75,000 to 95,000 clones, over 75% of them seen once, and the ten largest clones take approximately 2.8%. The chain recombines TRBV7-2 with TRBJ2-7; the match to TRBD2 covers 7 bases. This receptor was obtained from a person aged 18 to 75 in good health. Specimen: blood. CDR3 sequence: CASSLDGIGGSPYEQYF. The CDR3 DNA reads as TGTGCCAGCAGCTTAGACGGAATTGGCGGGAGCCCCTACGAGCAGTACTTC.